The following is a TCR beta chain sequence with its context. Its antigen is not known. These data belong to a study of cytomegalovirus exposure and HLA in healthy donors. The V end was cut by 1 base, the J end by 1 base, with 7 bases between. Germline CDR1 reads SGHAT; CDR2 reads FQNNGV. The CDR3 runs to 14 residues. In the PCR, 60 Vbeta and 13 Jbeta primers were used. Some clones are missing from TCRdb's copy, which holds only in-frame ones; the method was immunoSEQ multiplex PCR. The data hold approximately 150,000 clones, with 65% to 70% observed a single time. Points from the study as a whole: In a later analysis, across HLA loci, associated TCR counts were highest for DRB1, lowest for HLA-C. The study labeled 164 TCR beta chains cytomegalovirus-associated. A few V segments could not be told apart, such as TRBV6-2 and TRBV6-3, and were left out. Evidence from a later analysis indicated that most CMV-associated TCR beta chains looked HLA-restricted.

The chain has TRBV11-2 and TRBJ1-1; unclear D gene. Sequencing input: PBMCs. This clonotype was obtained from a man in his thirties or forties in good health and CMV-seropositive. Written as DNA, the CDR3 is TGTGCCAGCAGCTTAGTTGCCGGGAACACTGAAGCTTTCTTT. Its translation is CASSLVAGNTEAFF.